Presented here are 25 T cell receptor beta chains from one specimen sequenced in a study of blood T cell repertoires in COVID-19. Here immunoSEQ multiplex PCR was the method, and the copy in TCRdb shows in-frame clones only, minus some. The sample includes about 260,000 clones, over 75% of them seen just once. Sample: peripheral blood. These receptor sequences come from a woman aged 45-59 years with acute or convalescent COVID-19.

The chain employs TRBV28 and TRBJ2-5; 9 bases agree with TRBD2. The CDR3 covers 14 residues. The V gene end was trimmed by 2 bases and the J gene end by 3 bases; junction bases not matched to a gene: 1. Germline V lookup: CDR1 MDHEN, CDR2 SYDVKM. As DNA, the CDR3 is TGTGCCAGCAGTTTAGGCGGGAGGGAAGAGACCCAGTACTTC. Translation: CASSLGGREETQYF.

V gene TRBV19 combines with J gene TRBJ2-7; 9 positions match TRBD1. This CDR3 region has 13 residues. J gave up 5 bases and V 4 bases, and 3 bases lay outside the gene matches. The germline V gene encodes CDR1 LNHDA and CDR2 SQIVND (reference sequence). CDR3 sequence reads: CASSNGQGNEQYF. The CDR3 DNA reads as TGTGCCAGTAGTAATGGACAGGGGAACGAGCAGTACTTC.

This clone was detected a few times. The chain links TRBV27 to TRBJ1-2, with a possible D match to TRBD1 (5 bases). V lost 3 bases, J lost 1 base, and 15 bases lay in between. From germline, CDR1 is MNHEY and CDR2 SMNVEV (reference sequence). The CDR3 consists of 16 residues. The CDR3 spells CASSFLGPRGNYGYTF. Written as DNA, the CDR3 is TGTGCCAGCAGTTTTCTGGGGCCCCGAGGTAACTATGGCTACACCTTC.

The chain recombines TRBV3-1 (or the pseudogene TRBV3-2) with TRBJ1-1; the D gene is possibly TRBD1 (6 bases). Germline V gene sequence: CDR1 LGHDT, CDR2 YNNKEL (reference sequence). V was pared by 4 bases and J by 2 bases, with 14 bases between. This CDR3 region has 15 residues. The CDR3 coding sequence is TGTGCCAGCAGCCGACTTCAGGGGATAAACACTGAAGCTTTCTTT. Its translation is CASSRLQGINTEAFF.

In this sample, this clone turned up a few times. The CDR3 spells CASSSSGHDEQFF. CDR3 coding DNA: TGCGCCAGCAGCTCCTCAGGGCACGATGAGCAGTTCTTC. The chain links TRBV5-1 to TRBJ2-1, with a weak D call TRBD1 (5 bases). Germline CDR1 and CDR2: SGHRS and YFSETQ. V was shortened by 3 bases and J by 8 bases, with 12 bases between the two germline ends. CDR3 length: 13 residues.

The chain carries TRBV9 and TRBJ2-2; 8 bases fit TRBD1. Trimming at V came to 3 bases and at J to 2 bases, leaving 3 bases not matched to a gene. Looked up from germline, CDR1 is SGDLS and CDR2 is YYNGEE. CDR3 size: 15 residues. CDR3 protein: CASSAGGPNTGELFF. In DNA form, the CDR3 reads TGTGCCAGCAGCGCAGGGGGCCCCAACACCGGGGAGCTGTTTTTT.

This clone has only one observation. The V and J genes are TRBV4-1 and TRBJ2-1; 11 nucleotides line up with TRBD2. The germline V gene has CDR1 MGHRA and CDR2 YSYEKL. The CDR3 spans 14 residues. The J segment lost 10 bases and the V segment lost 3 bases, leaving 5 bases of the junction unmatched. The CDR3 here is CASSQGGLAGEQFF. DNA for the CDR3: TGCGCCAGCAGCCAGGGAGGACTAGCGGGCGAGCAGTTCTTC.

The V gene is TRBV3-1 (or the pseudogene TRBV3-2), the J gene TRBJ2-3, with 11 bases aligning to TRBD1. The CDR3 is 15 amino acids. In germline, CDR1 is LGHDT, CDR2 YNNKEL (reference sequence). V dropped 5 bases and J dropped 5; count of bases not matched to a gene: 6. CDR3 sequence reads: CASSSRDRGIDTQYF. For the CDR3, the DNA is TGTGCCAGCAGCTCCCGGGACAGGGGGATAGATACGCAGTATTTT.

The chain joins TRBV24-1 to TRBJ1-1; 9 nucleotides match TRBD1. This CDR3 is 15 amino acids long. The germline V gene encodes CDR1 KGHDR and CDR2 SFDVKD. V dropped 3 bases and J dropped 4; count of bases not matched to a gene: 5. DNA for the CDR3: TGTGCCACCAGTGATCCGGGACAGGGAAGCACTGAAGCTTTCTTT. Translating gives CATSDPGQGSTEAFF.

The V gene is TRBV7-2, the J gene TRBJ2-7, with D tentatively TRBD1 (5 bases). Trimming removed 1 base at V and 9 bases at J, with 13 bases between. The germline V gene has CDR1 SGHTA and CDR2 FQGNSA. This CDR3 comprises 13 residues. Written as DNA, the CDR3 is TGTGCCAGCAGCTTAGGTACGACAGCTGGGCAGTACTTC. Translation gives CASSLGTTAGQYF.

CDR3: CASSSNQGSSYNSPLHF. DNA for the CDR3: TGCGCCAGCAGCTCAAACCAGGGGAGCTCCTATAATTCACCCCTCCACTTT. The chain has TRBV5-1 and TRBJ1-6; possibly TRBD1 for D (6 bases). Germline CDR1 reads SGHRS; CDR2 reads YFSETQ. The CDR3 consists of 17 residues. V was pared by 3 bases and J by 0 bases, with 13 bases between.

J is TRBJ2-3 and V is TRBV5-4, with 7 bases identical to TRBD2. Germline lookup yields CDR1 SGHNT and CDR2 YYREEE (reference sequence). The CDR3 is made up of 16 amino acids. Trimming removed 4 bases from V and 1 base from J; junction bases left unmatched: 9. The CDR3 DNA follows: TGTGCCAGCAGCCGGTGGGGGAGGGGTGGCACAGATACGCAGTATTTT. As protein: CASSRWGRGGTDTQYF.

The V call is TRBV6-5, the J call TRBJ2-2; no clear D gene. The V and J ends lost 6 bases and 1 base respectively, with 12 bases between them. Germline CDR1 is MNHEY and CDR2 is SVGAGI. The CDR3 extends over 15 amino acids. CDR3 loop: CASRRDGENTGELFF. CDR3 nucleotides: TGTGCCAGCAGGAGAGACGGAGAGAACACCGGGGAGCTGTTTTTT.

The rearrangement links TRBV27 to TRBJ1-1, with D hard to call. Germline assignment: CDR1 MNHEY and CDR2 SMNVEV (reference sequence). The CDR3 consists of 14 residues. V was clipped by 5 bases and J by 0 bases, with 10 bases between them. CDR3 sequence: CASSRSVMNTEAFF. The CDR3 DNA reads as TGTGCCAGCAGTCGGTCCGTCATGAACACTGAAGCTTTCTTT.

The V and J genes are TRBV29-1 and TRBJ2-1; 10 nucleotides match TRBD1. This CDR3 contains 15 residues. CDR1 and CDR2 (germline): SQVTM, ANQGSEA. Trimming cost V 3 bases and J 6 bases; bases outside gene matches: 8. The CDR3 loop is CSVDTGQGTINEQFF. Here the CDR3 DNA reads TGCAGCGTTGATACGGGACAGGGGACAATCAATGAGCAGTTCTTC.

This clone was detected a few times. The CDR3 nucleotides are TGTGCCAGCAGCCAAGGACAGGCGAACACTGAAGCTTTCTTT. Protein: CASSQGQANTEAFF. This sequence joins TRBV2 and TRBJ1-1; 7 bases fit TRBD1. CDR1 and CDR2 from the germline V gene are SNHLY and FYNNEI. V lost 6 bases, J lost 1 base, and 5 bases stayed unmatched. The CDR3 has 14 amino acids.

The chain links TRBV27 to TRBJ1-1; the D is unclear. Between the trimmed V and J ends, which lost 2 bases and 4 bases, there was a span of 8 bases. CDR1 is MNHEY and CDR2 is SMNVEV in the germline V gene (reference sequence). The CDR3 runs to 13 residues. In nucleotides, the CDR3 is TGTGCCAGCAGTTTAGGCAGTCTCACTGAAGCTTTCTTT. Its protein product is CASSLGSLTEAFF.

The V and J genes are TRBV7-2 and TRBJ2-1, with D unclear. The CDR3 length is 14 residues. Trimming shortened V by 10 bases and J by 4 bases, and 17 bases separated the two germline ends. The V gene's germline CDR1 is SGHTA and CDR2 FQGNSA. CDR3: CATTEQVGYNEQFF. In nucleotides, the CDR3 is TGTGCCACCACTGAGCAGGTGGGTTACAATGAGCAGTTCTTC.

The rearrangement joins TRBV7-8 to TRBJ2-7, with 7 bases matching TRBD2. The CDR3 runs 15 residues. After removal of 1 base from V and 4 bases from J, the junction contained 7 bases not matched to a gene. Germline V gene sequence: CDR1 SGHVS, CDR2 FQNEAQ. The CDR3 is CASSLEGWREYEQYF. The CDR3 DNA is TGTGCCAGCAGCTTAGAAGGATGGCGGGAGTACGAGCAGTACTTC. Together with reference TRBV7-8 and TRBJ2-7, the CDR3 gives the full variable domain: GAGVSQSPRYKVAKRGQDVALRCDPISGHVSLFWYQQALGQGPEFLTYFQNEAQLDKSGLPSDRFFAERPEGSVSTLKIQRTQQEDSAVYLCASSLEGWREYEQYFGPGTRLTVT.

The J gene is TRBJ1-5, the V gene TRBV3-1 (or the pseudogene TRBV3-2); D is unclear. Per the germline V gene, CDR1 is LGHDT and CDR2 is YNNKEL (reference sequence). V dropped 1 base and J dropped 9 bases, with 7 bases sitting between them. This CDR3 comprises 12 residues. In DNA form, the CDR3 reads TGTGCCAGCAGCCAAGGTCTTCTGCCCCAGCATTTT. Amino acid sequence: CASSQGLLPQHF.

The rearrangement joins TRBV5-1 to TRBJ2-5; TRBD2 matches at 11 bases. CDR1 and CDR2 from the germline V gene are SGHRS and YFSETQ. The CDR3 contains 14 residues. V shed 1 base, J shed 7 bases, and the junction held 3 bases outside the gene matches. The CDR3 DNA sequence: TGCGCCAGCAGCTTGACTAGCGGGGGCCGGACCCAGTACTTC. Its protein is CASSLTSGGRTQYF.

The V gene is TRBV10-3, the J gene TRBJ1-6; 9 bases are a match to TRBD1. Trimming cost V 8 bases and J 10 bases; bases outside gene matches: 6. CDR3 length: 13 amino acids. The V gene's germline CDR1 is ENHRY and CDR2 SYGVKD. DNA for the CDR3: TGTGCCATCCGGGACAGGGTCACCTCACCCCTCCACTTT. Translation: CAIRDRVTSPLHF.

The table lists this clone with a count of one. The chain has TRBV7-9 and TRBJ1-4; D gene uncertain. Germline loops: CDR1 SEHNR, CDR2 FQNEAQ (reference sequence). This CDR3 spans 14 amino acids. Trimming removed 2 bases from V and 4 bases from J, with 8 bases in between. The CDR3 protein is CASSLPRVNEKLFF. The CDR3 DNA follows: TGTGCCAGCAGCTTACCCCGGGTTAATGAAAAACTGTTTTTT.

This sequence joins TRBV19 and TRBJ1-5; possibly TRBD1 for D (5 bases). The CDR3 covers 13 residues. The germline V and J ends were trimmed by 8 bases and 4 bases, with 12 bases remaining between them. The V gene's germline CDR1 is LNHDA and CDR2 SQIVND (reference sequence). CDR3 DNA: TGTGCCAGTCTCGGACAAAGGAATCAGCCCCAGCATTTT. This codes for CASLGQRNQPQHF.

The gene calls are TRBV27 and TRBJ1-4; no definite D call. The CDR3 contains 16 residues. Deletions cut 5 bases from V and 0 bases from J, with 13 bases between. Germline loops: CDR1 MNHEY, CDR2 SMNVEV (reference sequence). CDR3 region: CASSPPRGTTNEKLFF. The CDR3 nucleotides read TGTGCCAGCAGTCCGCCCCGGGGAACAACTAATGAAAAACTGTTTTTT.